The following is a TCR beta chain sequence with its context. Germline V gene sequence: CDR1 GTSNPN, CDR2 SVGIG (reference sequence). The CDR3 has 11 residues. With 0 bases removed from V and 6 bases from J, the gap between germline ends came to 5 bases. These data belong to a study of cytomegalovirus exposure and HLA in healthy donors. With 60 Vbeta and 13 Jbeta primers, the PCR was carried out. Profiling relied on immunoSEQ multiplex PCR, and the TCRdb table lists in-frame clones only, not all of them. There are 170,000 or so clones in the sample; around 72% occur only once, and around 3.1% lies in the top ten.

Input material: PBMCs. This chain connects TRBV30 to TRBJ1-2, with D unclear. This sequence originates from a woman aged 45-59 years in good health and CMV-seropositive. The DNA of the CDR3 is TGTGCCTGGAGTGTAGCGCATGGCTACACCTTC. This translates into CAWSVAHGYTF. The full variable domain, with the rest looked up from reference TRBV30 and TRBJ1-2, is SQTIHQWPATLVQPVGSPLSLECTVEGTSNPNLYWYRQAAGRGLQLLFYSVGIGQISSEVPQNLSASRPQDRQFILSSKKLLLSDSGFYLCAWSVAHGYTFGSGTRLTVV.